Listed here are 12 T cell receptor beta chains from one sample, sequenced in a study of beta chain features in type 1 diabetes. Study results and limitations: In all four CD4+ subsets, TCRB CDR3 length was significantly, moderately reduced in type 1 diabetes.

For these receptors, no antigen is known. As every portion of the isolated RNA was reverse transcribed, the sequencing read expressed TCRB transcripts. TCRdb's copy holds only in-frame clones and misses some; the assay was immunoSEQ multiplex PCR. Of approximately 360,000 clones detected, around 12% appear once; the ten largest clones hold about 0.01%. Sequenced sample: naive CD4+ T cells from blood. The receptors here all came from a woman aged 18-35 years with type 1 diabetes.

Only a few counts were recorded for this clone. The V call is TRBV4-2, the J call TRBJ1-4, with D uncertain. Trimming took off 4 bases at V and 8 bases at J, with 17 bases between the two ends. The CDR3 contains 15 residues. Germline CDR1 and CDR2: LGHNA and YNFKEQ. CDR3 nucleotides: TGTGCCAGCAGCCCACGTTCGGGGTTCCGGGAAAAACTGTTTTTT. Translation gives CASSPRSGFREKLFF.

The chain links TRBV28 to TRBJ1-2, with D maybe TRBD1 (5 bases). V was trimmed by 4 bases and J by 8 bases, leaving 8 bases between them. The CDR3 spans 11 residues. Per the germline V gene, CDR1 is MDHEN and CDR2 is SYDVKM. The CDR3 is CASSSTEGYTF. CDR3 nucleotides: TGTGCCAGCAGTTCGACAGAAGGCTACACCTTC.

The CDR3 reads CASVTSGSQETQYF. The CDR3 nucleotides are TGTGCCAGCGTGACTAGCGGGTCTCAAGAGACCCAGTACTTC. V is TRBV28 and J is TRBJ2-5, with TRBD2 matching over 10 bases. CDR1 and CDR2 (germline): MDHEN, SYDVKM. After removal of 8 bases from V and 2 bases from J, the junction contained 5 bases not matched to a gene. The length of the CDR3 is 14 residues.

This clone showed up just a few times. V usage is TRBV14 and J usage is TRBJ2-4, with TRBD2 identical over 15 bases. The CDR3 totals 20 residues. CDR1 and CDR2 (germline): SGHDN, FVKESK. Trimming removed 2 bases from V and 3 bases from J; junction bases left unmatched: 11. The CDR3 protein is CASSQRTPGLAGGFKNIQYF. In DNA, the CDR3 is TGTGCCAGCAGCCAAAGGACACCGGGACTAGCGGGAGGCTTCAAAAACATTCAGTACTTC.

A note on this clone: The junction departs from the called germline gene at one end, perhaps through a read error. This CDR3 is CANSQDRGTGRNQPQHF. CDR3 DNA: TGCGCCAACAGCCAAGATCGGGGGACAGGGAGAAATCAGCCCCAGCATTTT. The V and J genes are TRBV4-1 and TRBJ1-5, with 9 bases matching TRBD1. The CDR3 totals 17 residues. CDR1 and CDR2 (germline): MGHRA, YSYEKL.

The V and J genes are TRBV5-1 and TRBJ2-5, with D hard to call. This CDR3 is 13 amino acids long. V lost 0 bases and J 6 bases, leaving 9 bases between the germline ends. Germline CDR1 reads SGHRS; CDR2 reads YFSETQ. The CDR3 DNA is TGCGCCAGCAGCTTGGGCGGCAGCCAGACCCAGTACTTC. Translating it yields CASSLGGSQTQYF.

The CDR3 nucleotides read TGTGCCAGCAGCCAGACTGGTTTTAATGAAAAACTGTTTTTT. This gives the protein CASSQTGFNEKLFF. The V and J genes are TRBV7-6 and TRBJ1-4, with D uncertain. CDR1 SGHVS and CDR2 FNYEAQ come from the germline V gene. The V and J ends lost 5 bases and 4 bases respectively, with 11 bases between them. CDR3 size: 14 residues. Variable domain in full (rest from reference TRBV7-6 and TRBJ1-4): GAGVSQSPRYKVTKRGQDVALRCDPISGHVSLYWYRQALGQGPEFLTYFNYEAQQDKSGLPNDRFSAERPEGSISTLTIQRTEQRDSAMYRCASSQTGFNEKLFFGSGTQLSVL.

The gene calls are TRBV30 and TRBJ1-1, with TRBD1 matching 8 bases. V trimming: 2 bases; J trimming: 4 bases; junction bases outside the gene matches: 3. The CDR3 covers 13 residues. The V gene's germline CDR1 is GTSNPN and CDR2 SVGIG (reference sequence). Here the CDR3 DNA reads TGTGCCTGGAGTTGGCAGGGGGCCACTGAAGCTTTCTTT. This sequence encodes CAWSWQGATEAFF.

This clone was found a few times. Compared with germline, one end of the junction differs, possibly owing to a read error. The chain couples TRBV28 to TRBJ2-3; 7 nucleotides align to TRBD2. The germline V gene has CDR1 MDHEN and CDR2 SYDVKM. The CDR3 loop spans 15 amino acids. The CDR3 sequence: CASSILAFRPRYAVF. The DNA of the CDR3 is TGTGCCAGCAGTATACTAGCGTTCCGCCCCAGATACGCAGTATTT.

The chain combines TRBV11-1 with TRBJ2-3; D is unclear. With 5 bases removed from V and 1 base from J, the gap between germline ends came to 13 bases. The CDR3 consists of 15 residues. Per germline, CDR1 SGHAT and CDR2 FQDESV (reference sequence). CDR3 in DNA: TGTGCCAGCAGCCACTATCCGTTTCGCACAGATACGCAGTATTTT. Protein: CASSHYPFRTDTQYF.

This clone has more than one count but fewer than ten. The chain is built from TRBV7-2 and TRBJ2-3, with 9 positions matching TRBD2. This CDR3 has 14 residues. V shed 8 bases, J shed 2 bases, and the junction held 5 bases outside the gene matches. Germline assignment: CDR1 SGHTA and CDR2 FQGNSA. The CDR3 DNA reads TGTGCCAGCCGCGGGGGGGTGATCACAGATACGCAGTATTTT. Translated: CASRGGVITDTQYF.

This clone was counted a few times. The same CDR3 arises from other DNA sequences in this sample as well. The chain recombines TRBV7-9 with TRBJ2-5; maybe TRBD1 (6 bases). CDR3 length: 12 amino acids. Germline V gene lookup returns CDR1 SEHNR and CDR2 FQNEAQ (reference sequence). Trimming pared 5 bases from V and 4 bases from J, leaving 8 bases between. The CDR3 DNA reads TGTGCCAGCAGCACCAGGGGAGAGACCCAGTACTTC. Protein: CASSTRGETQYF.